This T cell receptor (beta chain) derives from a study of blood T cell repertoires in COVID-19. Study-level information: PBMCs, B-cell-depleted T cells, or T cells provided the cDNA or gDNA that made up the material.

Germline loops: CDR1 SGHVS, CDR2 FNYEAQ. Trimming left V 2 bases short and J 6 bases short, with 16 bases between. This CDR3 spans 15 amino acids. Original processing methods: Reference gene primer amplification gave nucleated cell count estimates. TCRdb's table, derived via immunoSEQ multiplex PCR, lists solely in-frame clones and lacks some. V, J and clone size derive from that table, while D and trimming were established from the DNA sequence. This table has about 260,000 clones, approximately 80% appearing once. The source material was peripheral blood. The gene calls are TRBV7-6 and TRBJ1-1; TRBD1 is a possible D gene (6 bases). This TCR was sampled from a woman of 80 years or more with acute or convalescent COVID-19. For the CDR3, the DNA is TGTGCCAGCAGCTTACGGGGGGCCCTGGGGGCTGAAGCTTTCTTT. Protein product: CASSLRGALGAEAFF.